The sample holds a few counts of the clone carrying this TCR beta chain. The antigen is not known. The data originate from a study of T cells after yellow fever vaccination. Study summary: Preparation of fractions with low cell numbers was performed using SMART-Seq v4 Ultra Low Input. The study, taken as a whole, reports: The bulk population could contribute abundant contaminating clonotypes to FACS-sorted repertoires. Most clones from primary vaccination resurfaced after the booster (under 97% CD4, around 91% CD8).

This CDR3 spans 14 amino acids. Germline values: CDR1 SGHRS, CDR2 YFSETQ. Trimming cost V 0 bases and J 5 bases; bases outside gene matches: 3. TCR cDNA was made by 5'RACE template switching, adding a universal primer site and UMIs. Via MiXCR, TCRdb re-called the 5' RACE reads, giving one row per CDR3 protein. The data show hundreds of thousands of distinct CDR3 sequences, with 10% to 15% seen just once and about 15% held by the top ten. This TCR was recovered from a young man who received the YFV17D yellow fever vaccine. The sequenced sample was PBMCs, obtained on the day of the yellow fever booster vaccination. The chain has TRBV5-1 and TRBJ2-5; 8 bases map to TRBD1. CDR3 nucleotide sequence: TGCGCCAGCAGCTTGGGGACAGGGTCTGAGACCCAGTACTTC. Its protein is CASSLGTGSETQYF.